The 17 T cell receptor beta chains given below trace back to one sample, sequenced in a study of CXCR3-negative and CXCR3-positive naive CD8 T cells. Through 5' RACE with UMI labels, the TRB cDNA libraries were prepared. TCRdb re-called the 5' RACE reads and catalogs CDR3 proteins one per entry, DNA excluded. In all, the sample yields around 90,000 distinct CDR3 sequences. Source material: naive CXCR3- CD8+ T cells from blood. Subset here: CD45RO-CCR7+CD27+CD95- naive CD8+ T cells lacking CXCR3 (TNR3-). The receptors derive from a human donor in good health. Some clones in this sample may be carry-over from other donors' samples.

This chain links TRBV7-9 with TRBJ2-5. This CDR3 comprises 13 residues. Germline-derived CDR1 and CDR2 are SEHNR and FQNEAQ (reference sequence). The CDR3: CASSPFATETQYF.

The genes are TRBV3-1 and TRBJ2-3. The CDR3 consists of 17 residues. Germline lookup yields CDR1 LGHDT and CDR2 YNNKEL (reference sequence). The CDR3 protein is CASSQDFAGYSTDTQYF.

J is TRBJ1-1 and V is TRBV30. Germline V gene data show CDR1 as GTSNPN and CDR2 as SVGIG (reference sequence). This CDR3 comprises 11 residues. The CDR3: CAWSWDTEAFF. The full variable domain, completed using reference TRBV30 and TRBJ1-1, is SQTIHQWPATLVQPVGSPLSLECTVEGTSNPNLYWYRQAAGRGLQLLFYSVGIGQISSEVPQNLSASRPQDRQFILSSKKLLLSDSGFYLCAWSWDTEAFFGQGTRLTVV.

This chain connects TRBV11-1 to TRBJ2-2; the D call from TCRdb, TRBD1, cannot be confirmed without DNA. CDR1 and CDR2 from the germline V gene are SGHAT and FQDESV (reference sequence). CDR3 size: 14 residues. This chain's CDR3 is CASSLRGTAGELFF. Based on the CDR3 plus reference TRBV11-1 and TRBJ2-2, the full variable domain is EAEVAQSPRYKITEKSQAVAFWCDPISGHATLYWYRQILGQGPELLVQFQDESVVDDSQLPKDRFSAERLKGVDSTLKIQPAELGDSAMYLCASSLRGTAGELFFGEGSRLTVL.

CDR3 sequence reads: CASSQDQAGVYEQYF. The rearrangement links TRBV4-1 to TRBJ2-7; no DNA is available, so the TRBD1 call from TCRdb remains unchecked. Germline V CDR1 and CDR2: MGHRA, YSYEKL. This CDR3 has 15 amino acids.

This sequence joins TRBV30 and TRBJ2-1; lacking DNA, the TRBD2 call made by TCRdb goes unchecked. This CDR3 comprises 14 residues. CDR1 is GTSNPN, CDR2 SVGIG, per germline (reference sequence). CDR3 sequence reads: CAWSLARAGDEQFF.

The chain employs TRBV29-1 and TRBJ2-1; TCRdb proposes TRBD2, but this gene call is untestable without DNA. The CDR3 runs to 11 residues. Per germline, CDR1 SQVTM and CDR2 ANQGSEA. CDR3 sequence: CSVGLAGYAFF.

The chain is built from TRBV20-1 and TRBJ2-2; absent DNA, TCRdb's TRBD1 call cannot be checked. Germline lookup yields CDR1 DFQATT and CDR2 SNEGSKA (reference sequence). The CDR3 sequence is 16 residues long. The CDR3 reads CSARRLGQDYTGELFF.

The chain has TRBV5-1 and TRBJ2-7; the D gene TCRdb calls, TRBD1, cannot be checked with no DNA. Germline V gene sequence: CDR1 SGHRS, CDR2 YFSETQ. The CDR3 has 16 residues. CDR3 sequence: CASSLVGQGKSYEQYF.

The chain uses TRBV7-9 and TRBJ2-1. The germline CDR1 and CDR2 sequences are SEHNR and FQNEAQ (reference sequence). The CDR3 length is 15 residues. CDR3 in amino acids: CASSLVAGSYNEQFF.

The gene calls are TRBV29-1 and TRBJ2-7; as DNA is missing, the TRBD1 call by TCRdb cannot be tested. Germline-derived CDR1 and CDR2 are SQVTM and ANQGSEA. The CDR3 is 12 residues long. The CDR3 loop reads CSVEQGAYEQYF.

The V and J genes are TRBV20-1 and TRBJ2-7; absent DNA, TCRdb's TRBD1 call cannot be checked. The CDR3 loop spans 14 amino acids. CDR1 is DFQATT, CDR2 SNEGSKA, per germline (reference sequence). The CDR3 loop reads CSARDHGGPYEQYF.

The J gene is TRBJ2-7, the V gene TRBV11-2. The CDR3 length is 14 residues. CDR1 SGHAT and CDR2 FQNNGV come from the germline V gene. CDR3 in amino acids: CASSLRQDPYEQYF. Full variable domain (outside the CDR3, taken from reference TRBV11-2 and TRBJ2-7): EAGVAQSPRYKIIEKRQSVAFWCNPISGHATLYWYQQILGQGPKLLIQFQNNGVVDDSQLPKDRFSAERLKGVDSTLKIQPAKLEDSAVYLCASSLRQDPYEQYFGPGTRLTVT.

This chain's CDR3 is CSARDMGNAEAFF. The rearrangement links TRBV20-1 to TRBJ1-1. Germline CDR1 is DFQATT and CDR2 is SNEGSKA (reference sequence). The CDR3 has 13 residues.

The chain joins TRBV6-1 to TRBJ2-3. CDR1 is MNHNS and CDR2 is SASEGT in the germline V gene. The CDR3 runs 13 residues. CDR3 in amino acids: CASSEIGPDTQYF.

The V call is TRBV20-1, the J call TRBJ2-3; TCRdb selects TRBD1, and the lack of DNA leaves this call unchecked. The CDR3 has 14 amino acids. Germline loops: CDR1 DFQATT, CDR2 SNEGSKA (reference sequence). CDR3 sequence reads: CSATIIQTGNGMYF.

The V and J genes are TRBV28 and TRBJ2-1; TCRdb's D call of TRBD1 is untestable without DNA. Germline values: CDR1 MDHEN, CDR2 SYDVKM. The CDR3 spans 13 residues. This chain's CDR3 is CASSLPVIDEQFF.